The text below deals with one TCR beta chain. Antigen specificity is unknown. The sample comes from a study of cytomegalovirus exposure and HLA in healthy donors. Study-wide results and limits: In an earlier analysis, productive rearrangement rates for most beta V segments clustered near 87% or 30%. Several V segments, TRBV6-2 and TRBV6-3 among them, could not be told apart and were dropped.

V shed 4 bases and J 11 bases; nucleotides not matched to a gene: 5. The CDR3 is 12 residues long. Germline values: CDR1 SEHNR, CDR2 FQNEAQ (reference sequence). As for the donors, each was a healthy bone marrow donor. The PCR ran on 60 Vbeta and 13 Jbeta primers. Measured with immunoSEQ multiplex PCR; TCRdb has only the in-frame clones, and not every one. The sample consists of around 200,000 clones, approximately 90% of them appearing once. The sample consisted of PBMCs. The clonotype originates from a woman younger than 30 in good health and CMV-seronegative. The J gene is TRBJ1-1, the V gene TRBV7-9; 9 nucleotides agree with TRBD1. CDR3 nucleotide sequence: TGTGCCAGCAGCTGGGACAGGGATGTGGCTTTCTTT. Amino acids: CASSWDRDVAFF.